Presented here are 32 T cell receptor beta chains from one specimen sequenced in a study of blood T cell repertoires in COVID-19. TCRdb's copy holds only in-frame clones and misses some; the assay was immunoSEQ multiplex PCR. The table shows fewer than 200,000 clones, with around 85% occurring only once. Specimen: peripheral blood. The source is a man aged 55 to 70 who had recovered from COVID-19.

The V call is TRBV24-1, the J call TRBJ2-2; TRBD1 matches at 9 bases. CDR1 and CDR2 (germline): KGHDR, SFDVKD. V shed 9 bases, J shed 6 bases, and the junction held 4 bases outside the gene matches. The length of the CDR3 is 13 residues. CDR3 bases: TGTGCCACCGGGGACAGGGTGGCCGGGGAGCTGTTTTTT. Encoded protein: CATGDRVAGELFF.

The gene calls are TRBV20-1 and TRBJ1-1; D is uncertain. CDR3 length equals 10 residues. V was clipped by 5 bases and J by 10 bases, with 11 bases between them. From germline, CDR1 is DFQATT and CDR2 SNEGSKA (reference sequence). The DNA of the CDR3 is TGCAGTGCTTCCTCCGTTCCAGCTTTCTTT. It is translated as CSASSVPAFF.

The chain recombines TRBV20-1 with TRBJ2-4; 7 nucleotides align to TRBD1. The V and J ends lost 3 bases and 4 bases, in that order; junction bases with no gene match: 3. Germline assignment: CDR1 DFQATT and CDR2 SNEGSKA (reference sequence). This CDR3 has 13 amino acids. CDR3 region: CSASEQGKNIQYF. Here the CDR3 DNA reads TGCAGTGCTAGTGAACAGGGGAAAAACATTCAGTACTTC.

This clone was recorded once. The chain carries TRBV5-1 and TRBJ2-2; no clear D gene. Trimming stripped 5 bases from V and 2 bases from J, with 10 bases between. CDR1 and CDR2 (germline): SGHRS, YFSETQ. CDR3 size: 14 residues. The CDR3 bases are TGCGCCAGCAGTCCCAACCTAAACACCGGGGAGCTGTTTTTT. As protein: CASSPNLNTGELFF. Filled out from reference TRBV5-1 and TRBJ2-2, the complete variable domain reads KAGVTQTPRYLIKTRGQQVTLSCSPISGHRSVSWYQQTPGQGLQFLFEYFSETQRNKGNFPGRFSGRQFSNSRSEMNVSTLELGDSALYLCASSPNLNTGELFFGEGSRLTVL.

This chain connects TRBV5-1 to TRBJ2-2; possibly TRBD2 for D (6 bases). The CDR3 sequence is 16 residues long. V lost 4 bases and J lost 0, with 13 bases in between. Per the germline V gene, CDR1 is SGHRS and CDR2 is YFSETQ. CDR3 sequence: CASSAGSYTNTGELFF. CDR3 in DNA: TGCGCCAGCAGCGCGGGGTCGTATACGAACACCGGGGAGCTGTTTTTT. The complete variable domain, with remaining parts taken from reference TRBV5-1 and TRBJ2-2, reads KAGVTQTPRYLIKTRGQQVTLSCSPISGHRSVSWYQQTPGQGLQFLFEYFSETQRNKGNFPGRFSGRQFSNSRSEMNVSTLELGDSALYLCASSAGSYTNTGELFFGEGSRLTVL.

The rearrangement links TRBV19 to TRBJ2-5; unclear D gene. V was cut by 4 bases and J by 1 base, with 10 bases left in between. This CDR3 region has 14 residues. Germline CDR1 is LNHDA and CDR2 is SQIVND (reference sequence). The CDR3 bases are TGTGCCAGTAGTACCCCGGAGCTCCAAGAGACCCAGTACTTC. Residues: CASSTPELQETQYF.

This chain joins TRBV10-3 and TRBJ2-7; 7 positions match TRBD1. The J segment lost 6 bases and the V segment lost 6 bases, leaving 14 bases of the junction unmatched. CDR1 is ENHRY and CDR2 is SYGVKD in the germline V gene. The CDR3 totals 15 residues. In nucleotides, the CDR3 is TGTGCCATCAGCGGCGATTACAGGGGAAAGGCCGAGCAGTACTTC. Protein sequence: CAISGDYRGKAEQYF.

The chain joins TRBV12-3 or TRBV12-4 to TRBJ1-2; D is undetermined. V lost 3 bases, J lost 4 bases, and 9 bases lay in between. This CDR3 is 13 amino acids long. The CDR3 bases are TGTGCCAGCAGTTTGGTTTTCGGCTATGGCTACACCTTC. This sequence encodes CASSLVFGYGYTF.

This chain uses TRBV4-2 with TRBJ2-5; 8 bases agree with TRBD1. The length of the CDR3 is 14 residues. Trimming at V came to 1 base and at J to 5 bases, leaving 3 bases not matched to a gene. Per the germline V gene, CDR1 is LGHNA and CDR2 is YNFKEQ. CDR3 amino acids: CASSQAGGGETQYF. The CDR3 region has the DNA TGTGCCAGCAGCCAAGCAGGGGGCGGCGAGACCCAGTACTTC.

V gene TRBV10-2 combines with J gene TRBJ2-5; D ambiguous. Per the germline V gene, CDR1 is WSHSY and CDR2 is SAAADI. CDR3 length: 13 residues. Trimming took off 2 bases at V and 5 bases at J, with 9 bases between the two ends. The chain's CDR3 is CASSEEFRETQYF. The CDR3 DNA sequence: TGCGCCAGCAGTGAGGAGTTCCGGGAGACCCAGTACTTC.

The CDR3 loop is CASSYYPGSYGEQYF. CDR3 sequence (DNA): TGTGCCAGCAGTTACTACCCCGGGAGCTATGGGGAGCAGTACTTC. This chain links TRBV6-5 with TRBJ2-7; TRBD2 is a possible D gene (6 bases). The germline V gene has CDR1 MNHEY and CDR2 SVGAGI. CDR3 length: 15 amino acids. V shed 1 base and J shed 7 bases, with 17 bases lying between them.

The chain joins TRBV6-5 to TRBJ1-5, with 8 bases aligning to TRBD1. CDR3 length: 14 residues. Per the germline V gene, CDR1 is MNHEY and CDR2 is SVGAGI. V gave up 7 bases and J gave up 4 bases; unmatched junction bases: 6. CDR3 coding DNA: TGTGCCAGCAAATACGGACAGGGAAATCAGCCCCAGCATTTT. Translated: CASKYGQGNQPQHF.

This chain links TRBV6-2 or TRBV6-3 with TRBJ2-3; 8 nucleotides agree with TRBD2. The ends lost 4 bases at V and 2 bases at J; junction bases unmatched: 17. CDR1 is MNHEY and CDR2 is SVGEGT in the germline V gene. This CDR3 region has 19 residues. This chain's CDR3 is CASSSRLASSFYSTDTQYF. The CDR3 DNA is TGTGCCAGCAGTTCCCGACTAGCGTCCTCGTTTTATTCCACAGATACGCAGTATTTT.

The chain couples TRBV29-1 to TRBJ2-3; 8 positions agree with TRBD1. This CDR3 contains 13 residues. The ends lost 7 bases at V and 3 bases at J; junction bases unmatched: 6. The germline CDR1 and CDR2 sequences are SQVTM and ANQGSEA. The CDR3 here is CSARDRLTDTQYF. DNA for the CDR3: TGCAGCGCGCGGGACAGGTTAACAGATACGCAGTATTTT.

The chain recombines TRBV3-1 (or the pseudogene TRBV3-2) with TRBJ2-5; 8 bases agree with TRBD2. V was pared by 4 bases and J by 2 bases, with 9 bases of the junction left unmatched. CDR3 length equals 16 residues. In germline, CDR1 is LGHDT, CDR2 YNNKEL (reference sequence). This chain's CDR3 is CASSPNSGEPQETQYF. DNA for the CDR3: TGTGCCAGCAGCCCCAATAGCGGGGAGCCTCAAGAGACCCAGTACTTC.

This clone was seen only a few times. This chain's CDR3 is CASSPGTGTGELFF. The CDR3 coding sequence is TGTGCCAGCAGCCCCGGTACTGGTACCGGGGAGCTGTTTTTT. The chain has TRBV5-8 and TRBJ2-2; D is ambiguous. The CDR3 is made up of 14 amino acids. The ends were cut back, 4 bases at V and 5 bases at J, with 12 bases in the middle. Germline V gene data show CDR1 as SGHTS and CDR2 as YDEGEE.

The chain recombines TRBV19 with TRBJ2-6, with TRBD1 matching over 7 bases. Germline V lookup: CDR1 LNHDA, CDR2 SQIVND (reference sequence). V was pared by 9 bases and J by 0 bases, with 8 bases of the junction left unmatched. This CDR3 spans 16 amino acids. The CDR3 region has the DNA TGTGCCAGCGAGGGGGACAGTCGCTCTGGGGCCAACGTCCTGACTTTC. This gives the protein CASEGDSRSGANVLTF.

The chain carries TRBV6-1 and TRBJ1-2; 8 bases align to TRBD1. Germline CDR1 MNHNS, CDR2 SASEGT. The CDR3 covers 15 residues. The J segment lost 3 bases and the V segment lost 2 bases, leaving 5 bases of the junction unmatched. The CDR3 is CASSERDRTYYGYTF. CDR3 nucleotides: TGTGCCAGCAGTGAACGGGACAGGACATACTATGGCTACACCTTC.

The rearrangement links TRBV7-8 to TRBJ2-7, with 10 bases fitting TRBD1. Germline values: CDR1 SGHVS, CDR2 FQNEAQ. This CDR3 is 16 amino acids long. With 5 bases clipped from V and 1 base from J, the junction kept 8 bases outside the gene matches. CDR3 nucleotides: TGTGCCAGCAGCAATCCGGGACAGGGGACATCCTACGAGCAGTACTTC. Its protein is CASSNPGQGTSYEQYF.

CDR3: CASSPDRVISGANVLTF. The CDR3 DNA reads TGTGCCAGCAGCCCAGACAGGGTTATCTCTGGGGCCAACGTCCTGACTTTC. This chain links TRBV7-9 with TRBJ2-6, with TRBD1 matching over 7 bases. The CDR3 covers 17 residues. Germline-derived CDR1 and CDR2 are SEHNR and FQNEAQ (reference sequence). Trimming cost V 5 bases and J 0 bases; bases outside gene matches: 7.

J is TRBJ2-4 and V is TRBV12-3 or TRBV12-4; D is perhaps TRBD1 (6 bases). This CDR3 spans 13 amino acids. Trimming removed 4 bases at V and 7 bases at J, with 11 bases between. As DNA, the CDR3 is TGTGCCAGCAGTTATCAGGGGTGGAACATTCAGTACTTC. It yields the protein CASSYQGWNIQYF.

This clone was found once. The rearrangement links TRBV30 to TRBJ1-2; D is unclear. With 2 bases removed from V and 5 bases from J, the gap between germline ends came to 9 bases. CDR1 is GTSNPN and CDR2 is SVGIG in the germline V gene (reference sequence). The CDR3 spans 12 residues. The CDR3 DNA is TGTGCCTGGAGTACGTCGGGGTATGGCTACACCTTC. This encodes CAWSTSGYGYTF.

The chain combines TRBV25-1 with TRBJ1-2; 8 nucleotides match TRBD1. The V and J ends lost 1 base and 5 bases, in that order; junction bases with no gene match: 9. The CDR3 length is 16 residues. Germline V gene sequence: CDR1 MGHDK, CDR2 SYGVNS. CDR3 DNA sequence: TGTGCCAGCAGTGAATTGGGCAGGGGGCGCAGGTATGGCTACACCTTC. This translates into CASSELGRGRRYGYTF.

This clone turned up a few times. This chain joins TRBV5-4 and TRBJ2-5; 11 bases are shared with TRBD1. Germline V CDR1 and CDR2: SGHNT, YYREEE (reference sequence). CDR3 length: 16 residues. Trimming took 4 bases from V and 5 from J; bases not matched to a gene: 10. The CDR3 DNA follows: TGTGCCAGCAGCCCTAAACAGGGGACAGGGGGGGAGACCCAGTACTTC. Amino acids: CASSPKQGTGGETQYF.

The chain has TRBV7-3 and TRBJ2-1; maybe TRBD1 (6 bases). The CDR3 runs 12 residues. Germline V gives CDR1 SGHTA, CDR2 FQGTGA. V shed 6 bases and J shed 10 bases, with 13 bases lying between them. CDR3 sequence reads: CASRSVGGEQFF. CDR3 nucleotides: TGTGCCAGCAGGTCTGTTGGGGGCGAGCAGTTCTTC.

The chain has TRBV6-1 and TRBJ1-5, with D possibly being TRBD1 (5 bases). V was clipped by 2 bases and J by 4 bases, with 15 bases between them. The germline gives CDR1 MNHNS, CDR2 SASEGT. The CDR3 has 16 residues. CDR3 sequence (DNA): TGTGCCAGCAGTGAAAGGCGGGGGACGGAAAATCAGCCCCAGCATTTT. Translated: CASSERRGTENQPQHF.

The CDR3 DNA reads as TGTGCCAGCAGTTACTCGACAGGGGGAGGCTACACCTTC. This codes for CASSYSTGGGYTF. V usage is TRBV6-6 and J usage is TRBJ1-2; 9 positions agree with TRBD1. The CDR3 length is 13 residues. Germline CDR1 MNHNY, CDR2 SVGAGI (reference sequence). The J segment lost 8 bases and the V segment lost 0 bases, leaving 1 base of the junction unmatched.

This clone was observed a single time. The J gene is TRBJ1-6, the V gene TRBV5-6; 8 bases are shared with TRBD1. In germline, CDR1 is SGHDT, CDR2 YYEEEE. The V and J ends lost 2 bases and 7 bases, in that order; junction bases with no gene match: 5. The CDR3 spans 15 residues. CDR3 DNA sequence: TGTGCCAGCAGCTTACAGGGGGTGGGAAATTCACCCCTCCACTTT. Translation gives CASSLQGVGNSPLHF.

The gene calls are TRBV7-8 and TRBJ1-2; 9 nucleotides agree with TRBD1. V lost 5 bases to trimming and J lost 8 bases; unmatched junction nucleotides: 3. The CDR3 totals 12 residues. The germline gives CDR1 SGHVS, CDR2 FQNEAQ. Written as DNA, the CDR3 is TGTGCCAGCAGCCGGGACAGGGCCGGCTACACCTTC. Residues: CASSRDRAGYTF.

This sequence joins TRBV7-9 and TRBJ1-4; 9 bases agree with TRBD1. The junction had 3 bases not matched to a gene; V was cut back by 4 bases and J by 6 bases. CDR3 length equals 14 residues. Germline V gene lookup returns CDR1 SEHNR and CDR2 FQNEAQ (reference sequence). The CDR3 coding sequence is TGTGCCAGCAGCTACAGGGGGCTGGATGAAAAACTGTTTTTT. This translates into CASSYRGLDEKLFF.

The V gene is TRBV5-4, the J gene TRBJ2-6, with 7 positions matching TRBD1. The V segment lost 0 bases and the J segment 0 bases; nucleotides outside the gene matches: 9. Looked up from germline, CDR1 is SGHNT and CDR2 is YYREEE (reference sequence). The CDR3 runs 19 residues. The CDR3 here is CASSLARMGQLSGANVLTF. DNA of the CDR3: TGTGCCAGCAGCTTGGCCAGAATGGGACAGCTCTCTGGGGCCAACGTCCTGACTTTC.

This clone has just a few counts. The J gene is TRBJ2-1, the V gene TRBV14, with 10 bases matching TRBD2. The junction had 6 bases not matched to a gene; V was cut back by 3 bases and J by 1 base. The CDR3 is made up of 17 amino acids. Germline V gene sequence: CDR1 SGHDN, CDR2 FVKESK. The CDR3, as DNA: TGTGCCAGCAGCCAGGCCCAGCGGGGGGGATCCTACAATGAGCAGTTCTTC. Translating gives CASSQAQRGGSYNEQFF.